This TCR beta chain was found in a study of monozygotic twins with inflammatory bowel disease. Every single donor had an approximately 2.7 ml blood sample drawn. Making each TCR library took 3,000 to 4,500 ng of total RNA. TCRdb reprocessed the 5' RACE reads; each CDR3 protein has one entry and no DNA is given. The sample totals 400,000 or so distinct CDR3 sequences. Remarks on this clonotype: The antigen remains unidentified.

General study findings and limits: Findings did not support one strong IBD-associated signal or clonotype. Repertoires of patients may have been made more variable by differing immunosuppressive treatments.

The sequence was obtained from a human donor with ulcerative colitis or Crohn's disease, or a healthy co-twin of an affected twin (not recorded which). The material sequenced was blood.

CDR3 region: CASSLSPENEAEAFF. This rearrangement joins TRBV12-3 or TRBV12-4 to TRBJ1-1. The CDR3 contains 15 residues.